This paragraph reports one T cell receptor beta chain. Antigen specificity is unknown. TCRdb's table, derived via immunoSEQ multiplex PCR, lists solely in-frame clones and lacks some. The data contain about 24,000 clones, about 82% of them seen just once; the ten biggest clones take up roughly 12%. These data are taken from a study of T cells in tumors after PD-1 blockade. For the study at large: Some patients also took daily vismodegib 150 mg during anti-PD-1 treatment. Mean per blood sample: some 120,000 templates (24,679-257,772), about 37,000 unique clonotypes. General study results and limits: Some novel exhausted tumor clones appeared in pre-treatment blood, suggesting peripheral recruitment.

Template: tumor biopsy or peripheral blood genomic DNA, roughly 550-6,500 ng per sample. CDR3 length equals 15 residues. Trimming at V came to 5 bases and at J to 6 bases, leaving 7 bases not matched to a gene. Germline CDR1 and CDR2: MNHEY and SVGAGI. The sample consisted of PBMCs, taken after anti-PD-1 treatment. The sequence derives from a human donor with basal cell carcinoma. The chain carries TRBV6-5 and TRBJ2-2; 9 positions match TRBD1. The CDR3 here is CASSTGQGRAGELFF. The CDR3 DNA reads TGTGCCAGCAGTACCGGACAGGGGCGGGCCGGGGAGCTGTTTTTT.